This TCR beta chain was sequenced during a study of Ad26.COV2.S vaccination and SARS-CoV-2 variants (dated by TCRdb to the early 2020s). General notes on the study: Vaccine-arm donors came from COV1001, a multicentre, randomized, double-blind, placebo-controlled phase I-IIa trial of Ad26.COV2.S in healthy adults. Ad26.COV2.S was given intramuscularly at 5x10^10 or 1x10^11 viral particles, as a single shot or as two shots 56 days apart. TCRbeta repertoire sequencing was used to assess the specificity and breadth of SARS-CoV-2-reactive T cell receptors after Ad26.COV2.S vaccination. A total of around 32 samples were included in the TCR-sequenced set, comprising roughly 19 Ad26.COV2.S vaccine recipients, 5 placebo recipients and 8 SARS-CoV-2 convalescent individuals. Trial participants were randomized into five groups of five: low-dose or high-dose Ad26.COV2.S given once or twice, or placebo on both occasions. Throughout the experiments and outcome assessment, investigators stayed blinded to trial group allocation.

Interpreted using the paper, the treatment or condition label stands for: over 15 received Ad26.COV2.S at low or high dose, single or two shots; 5 received placebo; per-sample allocation not given. For vaccine and placebo recipients, repertoires were sequenced using samples collected on day 63 after the first injection. Cohort 1b enrolled 25 to 30 adults aged 18-55 years at a single site in Boston, USA, between 29 July and 7 August 2020. Ad26.COV2.S was a replication-incompetent adenovirus type 26 vector expressing a prefusion-stabilized SARS-CoV-2 spike protein from the original Wuhan strain. TCRbeta CDR3 regions were sequenced with the immunoSEQ Assay. After extraction, genomic DNA underwent amplification by bias-controlled multiplex PCR, followed by high-throughput sequencing. In the authors' own workflow: To quantify the absolute abundance of every unique TCRbeta CDR3 region, sequences were collapsed and filtered. T cell fraction was estimated by normalizing TCRbeta template counts to usable DNA, which was measured by amplifying reference genes present in all nucleated cells. Repertoire TCRs were annotated as SARS-CoV-2-specific by exact matching of V gene, CDR3 amino acid sequence and J gene to a known reactive TCR set. MIRA supplied the reference SARS-CoV-2 TCR set, which was filtered for enrichment in COVID-19-positive ImmuneCODE repertoires so that public or cross-reactive TCRs were removed. Using the MIRA antigens, annotated TCRs were further analysed by specific ORF or by position within an ORF. Breadth was defined as the number of annotated unique rearrangements divided by the total number of unique productive rearrangements, and depth was defined as the summed frequency of the annotated unique rearrangements. Group comparisons of TCR breadth used two-sided Wilcoxon rank-sum tests. Entries here come from immuneACCESS through TCRdb and include only in-frame sequences with V and J called. Some clones fail to appear in such tables; in the studies checked, an unresolved V gene covers under half of the shortfall, and the cause of the remainder is unknown. V and J calls and clone size are copied from that table; D and trimming were computed from the DNA. The sample contains more than 300,000 clones, around 83% of them found a single time. Clones ranked in the top ten supply around 2% of the sample.

On this clone: Its antigen remains undetermined. No base-level quality is on record; no much larger clone is a single base apart.

General conclusions and limits of the study: Spike-specific TCR breadth was higher in Ad26.COV2.S recipients than in placebo recipients (P = 0.0014). It was noted by the authors that total T cell responses may have been underestimated by the TCR breadth and depth analyses. The study was not powered for comparison of responses between vaccine doses or regimens. After vaccination, spike-specific CD8+ and CD4+ T cell responses were reported to show substantial breadth. Comparable non-spike TCR breadth was observed between vaccine and placebo recipients, consistent with only spike being contained in the vaccine.

The CDR3 holds 15 amino acids from the cysteine to the phenylalanine. Only the CDR3 region is kept as DNA, spanning 45 bases read in frame from base 1. The germline V gene provides CDR1 SNHLY and CDR2 FYNNEI. Trimming takes 4 bases off V and 10 bases off J; junction bases not matched to a gene: 10. The sequence was collected from a person aged 18-60 years who received the Ad26.COV2.S COVID-19 vaccine or a placebo. Sequenced here: peripheral blood, sampled in a trial of Ad26.COV2.S vaccine versus placebo. The rearranged chain carries TRBV2 and TRBJ1-4, with 9 central nucleotides matching TRBD1. In nucleotide form, the sequence is TGTGCCAGCAGTGGAACCGGGACAGGGATAGGAAAACTGTTTTTT. Translated, it reads CASSGTGTGIGKLFF.